The source of this T cell receptor (beta chain) is a study of Graves' ophthalmopathy and Graves' hyperthyroidism. Study information: Sampling took place at initial diagnosis, with peripheral blood obtained before any treatment. Whole-study results and caveats: A model built from 13 signatures distinguished ophthalmopathy from stable hyperthyroidism with roughly 90% sensitivity and about 77% specificity. Blood also contained most of the expanded thyroid clonotypes above 0.001 frequency.

This CDR3 region has 16 residues. The V gene end was trimmed by 4 bases and the J gene end by 2 bases; junction bases not matched to a gene: 9. Germline V lookup: CDR1 MGHDK, CDR2 SYGVNS. This clonotype occurred many times. The antigen remains undetermined. Amplifying from RNA transcripts, the study obtained TCR beta CDR3 regions. HTBI primers were used in a first-round RT-PCR, which preceded a second-round multiplex PCR. TCRdb re-derived calls from the multiplex PCR reads in MiXCR, one entry per CDR3 protein. The data show about 210,000 distinct CDR3 sequences, approximately 28% seen once. A duration under 3 months, NOSPECS ≥4, CAS ≥3 and moderate-to-severe activity characterized the donors with ophthalmopathy.

The sequence came from a man between 45 and 60 years old with Graves' ophthalmopathy. The rearrangement joins TRBV25-1 to TRBJ2-7; 9 bases are shared with TRBD1. The sample was peripheral blood. The CDR3 here is CASSGPTGGSPYEQYF. The CDR3 nucleotides read TGTGCCAGCAGTGGACCGACAGGGGGGAGCCCCTACGAGCAGTACTTC.